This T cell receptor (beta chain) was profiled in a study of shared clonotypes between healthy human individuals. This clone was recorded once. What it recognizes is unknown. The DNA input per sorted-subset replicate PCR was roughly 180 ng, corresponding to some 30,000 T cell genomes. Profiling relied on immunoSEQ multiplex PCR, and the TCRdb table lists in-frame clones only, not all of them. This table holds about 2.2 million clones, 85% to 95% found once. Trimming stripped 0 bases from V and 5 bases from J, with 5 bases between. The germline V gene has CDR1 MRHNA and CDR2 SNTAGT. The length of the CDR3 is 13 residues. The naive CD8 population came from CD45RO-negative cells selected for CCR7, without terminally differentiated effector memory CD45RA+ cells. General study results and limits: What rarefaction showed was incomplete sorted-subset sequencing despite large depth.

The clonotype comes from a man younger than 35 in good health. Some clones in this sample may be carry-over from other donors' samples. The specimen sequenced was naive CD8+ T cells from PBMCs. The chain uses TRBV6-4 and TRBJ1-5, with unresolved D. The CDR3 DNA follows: TGTGCCAGCAGTGACTCGAGGGATCAGCCCCAGCATTTT. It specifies CASSDSRDQPQHF.